What follows is one TCR beta chain and its context. The antigen remains unidentified. The sample comes from a study of OX40 agonist ivuxolimab in advanced cancers. Across the whole study: Intravenous ivuxolimab at 0.01 to 10 mg/kg was given to patients every 2 weeks. A mean age of roughly 62 years, range about 23 to 90, was recorded, and roughly 80% were male.

CDR1 SNHLY and CDR2 FYNNEI come from the germline V gene. V trimming: 6 bases; J trimming: 8 bases; junction bases outside the gene matches: 8. This CDR3 region has 13 residues. Sequenced by immunoSEQ multiplex PCR; TCRdb stores in-frame clones only, minus some. The table lists fewer than 75,000 clones, more than 85% of them singletons. Study findings and constraints: Mean expanded clone counts were higher in CD8+ than CD4+ T cells.

Autoimmune disease history or systemic immunosuppression led to patients being barred. The V call is TRBV2, the J call TRBJ1-2; 8 bases are a match to TRBD1. The clonotype originates from an adult with an advanced solid tumor such as melanoma, head and neck, liver or kidney cancer. The source material was CD4+ or CD8+ T cells sorted from blood, sampled in a trial of the OX40 agonist ivuxolimab. This CDR3 reads CASSTLGTGGYTF. The CDR3 DNA reads TGTGCCAGCAGCACACTTGGGACAGGAGGCTACACCTTC. The full variable domain, its missing parts supplied by reference TRBV2 and TRBJ1-2, is EPEVTQTPSHQVTQMGQEVILRCVPISNHLYFYWYRQILGQKVEFLVSFYNNEISEKSEIFDDQFSVERPDGSNFTLKIRSTKLEDSAMYFCASSTLGTGGYTFGSGTRLTVV.